This record covers a single T cell receptor (beta chain). Antigen: not known. This sample is part of a study of OX40 agonist ivuxolimab in advanced cancers. About the study: Patients were around 83% male with ages roughly 20 to 80, mean about 65. Three patients responded partially, comprising one with hepatocellular carcinoma and two with cutaneous melanoma.

Using immunoSEQ multiplex PCR, the repertoire was profiled, and TCRdb retains in-frame clones only, with some absent. Of tens of thousands of clones in the sample, roughly nine tenths are singletons; the top ten hold about 11%. Study results and caveats: Among the lowest peripheral clonal expansion occurred in 0.1-3.0 mg/kg partial responders. The antigens recognized by the expanded peripheral T cells, that is their antigen specificity, were not determined.

Between the trimmed V and J ends, which lost 3 bases and 8 bases, there was a span of 13 bases. The CDR3 spans 13 residues. Germline V gene sequence: CDR1 SQVTM, CDR2 ANQGSEA. V usage is TRBV29-1 and J usage is TRBJ2-2; D gene ambiguous. This receptor was identified in an adult with an advanced solid tumor such as melanoma, head and neck, liver or kidney cancer. The sequences come from CD4+ or CD8+ T cells sorted from blood, collected in a trial of the OX40 agonist ivuxolimab. CDR3 sequence reads: CSVDVAFGGELFF. The CDR3 region has the DNA TGCAGCGTTGACGTTGCGTTCGGTGGGGAGCTGTTTTTT.